The 2 T cell receptor beta chains below come from one sample, sequenced in a study of cytomegalovirus exposure and HLA in healthy donors (dated 2017 in TCRdb). Library preparation employed the immunoSEQ multiplex PCR assay. Here the immuneACCESS table is served through TCRdb, limited to in-frame sequences with V and J called. Missing clones are a known gap in these copies; in checked studies unresolved V genes cover under half, and the rest lacks a known reason. This sample lists 250,000 to 300,000 clones; approximately 86% were detected once. The top ten clonotypes cover about 1% of the sample. The sample comprised PBMCs. The receptors derive from a young woman in good health and CMV-seronegative.

This clone appeared a single time. The chain combines TRBV5-1 with TRBJ2-5; TRBD1 aligns across 9 bases. The CDR3 is made up of 15 amino acids. After removal of 2 bases from V and 2 bases from J, the junction contained 4 bases not matched to a gene. Germline V gene lookup returns CDR1 SGHRS and CDR2 YFSETQ. CDR3 DNA: TGCGCCAGCAGCTTTGGGACAGGGAGGCAAGAGACCCAGTACTTC. Encoded protein: CASSFGTGRQETQYF. Complete variable domain (other parts from reference TRBV5-1 and TRBJ2-5): KAGVTQTPRYLIKTRGQQVTLSCSPISGHRSVSWYQQTPGQGLQFLFEYFSETQRNKGNFPGRFSGRQFSNSRSEMNVSTLELGDSALYLCASSFGTGRQETQYFGPGTRLLVL.

The chain links TRBV28 to TRBJ2-7, with D possibly TRBD1 on 5 matching bases. The CDR3 sequence is 13 residues long. V was pared by 5 bases and J by 4 bases, with 12 bases between. CDR1 and CDR2 from the germline V gene are MDHEN and SYDVKM. The CDR3 nucleotides are TGTGCCAGCAGTCCGAGGAGACAGTACGAGCAGTACTTC. Its protein is CASSPRRQYEQYF.